One and the same sample provided the 2 T cell receptor beta chains below, sequenced in a study of blood T cell repertoires in COVID-19. Assay: immunoSEQ multiplex PCR; the TCRdb copy retains only in-frame clones and omits some. The table records about 320,000 clones, 89% of them present only once. The sequenced material came from PBMCs or T cells enriched from blood (not recorded which). Receptors originate from a man aged 55 to 69 who had recovered from COVID-19.

As to this clone: Additional DNA sequences in this sample encode the identical CDR3. The J gene is TRBJ2-7, the V gene TRBV7-2; 7 nucleotides align to TRBD1. Germline-derived CDR1 and CDR2 are SGHTA and FQGNSA. CDR3 size: 13 residues. V shed 5 bases, J shed 3 bases, and the junction held 4 bases outside the gene matches. CDR3 protein: CASSRDRDYEQYF. CDR3 DNA: TGTGCCAGCAGCCGTGACAGGGACTACGAGCAGTACTTC.

This chain joins TRBV7-9 and TRBJ2-7; D perhaps matches TRBD1 (5 bases). There are 11 residues in the CDR3. The germline V gene encodes CDR1 SEHNR and CDR2 FQNEAQ (reference sequence). V dropped 6 bases and J dropped 5 bases, with 8 bases sitting between them. CDR3: CASRSGNEQYF. The CDR3 coding sequence is TGTGCCAGCAGATCAGGGAACGAGCAGTACTTC.